The entry that follows covers one TCR beta chain sequence. Its specificity is unknown. PCR used 60 Vbeta primers and 13 Jbeta primers. The data were produced by immunoSEQ multiplex PCR, yet TCRdb's version contains in-frame clones alone and is incomplete. The table shows around 100,000 clones, with approximately 74% occurring only once. The data derive from a study of cytomegalovirus exposure and HLA in healthy donors. Each donor was healthy, and each was a bone marrow donor. Whereas donors were nominally healthy upon sampling, unrecorded immune exposures were probable. The germline V gene has CDR1 SGHNT and CDR2 YYREEE (reference sequence). The length of the CDR3 is 15 residues. The V end was cut by 0 bases, the J end by 10 bases, with 19 bases between. Findings of the study overall: When analyzed later, the rates of TCR association showed variation by HLA locus, with DRB1 the most and HLA-C the fewest. According to reports, the classifier identified cytomegalovirus status with high specificity and sensitivity.

This TCR was recovered from a woman aged 40 to 50 in good health and CMV-seropositive. The V gene is TRBV5-4, the J gene TRBJ1-1; D is unclear. Sequences were obtained from PBMCs. CDR3 residues: CASSLERGLALGAFF. The CDR3 DNA reads TGTGCCAGCAGCTTGGAGCGGGGTTTGGCTCTAGGAGCTTTCTTT.